The present entry profiles one T cell receptor (beta chain) with its context. The source of the sample is a study of blood T cell repertoires in COVID-19. Whole-study context: Spain, Italy and the United States supplied samples that represented acute and convalescent COVID-19. T cells, B-cell-depleted T cells, or PBMCs provided the cDNA or gDNA that served as material.

Here immunoSEQ multiplex PCR was the method, and the copy in TCRdb shows in-frame clones only, minus some. The sample includes approximately 230,000 clones, 84% of them seen just once. After removal of 4 bases from V and 14 bases from J, the junction contained 10 bases not matched to a gene. Germline loops: CDR1 LGHNA, CDR2 YSLEER. The CDR3 spans 13 residues. This chain uses TRBV4-3 with TRBJ1-4, with TRBD1 matching over 7 bases. Specimen: peripheral blood. This clonotype was sampled from a man younger than 40 with active or convalescent COVID-19. The DNA for the CDR3 is TGCGCCAGCAGCCCCAGGGTCTCGGACAGGCTGTTTTTT. Residues: CASSPRVSDRLFF.